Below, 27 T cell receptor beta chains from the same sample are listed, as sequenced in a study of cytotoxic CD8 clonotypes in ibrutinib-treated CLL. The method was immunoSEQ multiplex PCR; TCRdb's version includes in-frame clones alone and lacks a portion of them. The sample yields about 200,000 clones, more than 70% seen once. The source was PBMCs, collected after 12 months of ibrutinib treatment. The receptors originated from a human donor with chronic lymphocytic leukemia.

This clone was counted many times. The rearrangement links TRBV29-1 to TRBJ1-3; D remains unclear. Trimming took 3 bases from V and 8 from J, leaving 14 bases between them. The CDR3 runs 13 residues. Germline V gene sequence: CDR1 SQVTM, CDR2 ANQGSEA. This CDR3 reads CSVDGGPRHTIYF. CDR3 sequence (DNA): TGCAGCGTTGATGGAGGACCTCGTCACACCATATATTTT.

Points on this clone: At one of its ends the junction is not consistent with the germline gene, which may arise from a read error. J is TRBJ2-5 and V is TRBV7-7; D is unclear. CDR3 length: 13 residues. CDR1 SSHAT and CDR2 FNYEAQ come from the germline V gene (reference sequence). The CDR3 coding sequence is TGTGCTAGCAGCTTGATGGACGTTGAGACCCAGTACTTC. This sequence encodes CASSLMDVETQYF.

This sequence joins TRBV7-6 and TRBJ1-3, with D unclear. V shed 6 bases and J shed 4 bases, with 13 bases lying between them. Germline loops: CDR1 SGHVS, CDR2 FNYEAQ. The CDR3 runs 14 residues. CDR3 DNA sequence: TGTGCCAGCAGGGGCGGGCTAGCGGGAAACACCATATATTTT. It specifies CASRGGLAGNTIYF. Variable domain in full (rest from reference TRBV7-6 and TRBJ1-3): GAGVSQSPRYKVTKRGQDVALRCDPISGHVSLYWYRQALGQGPEFLTYFNYEAQQDKSGLPNDRFSAERPEGSISTLTIQRTEQRDSAMYRCASRGGLAGNTIYFGEGSWLTVV.

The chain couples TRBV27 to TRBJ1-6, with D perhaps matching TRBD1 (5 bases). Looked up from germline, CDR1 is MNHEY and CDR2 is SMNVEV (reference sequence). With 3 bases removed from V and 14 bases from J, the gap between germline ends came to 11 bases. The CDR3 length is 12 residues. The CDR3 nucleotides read TGTGCCAGCAGTTTTGGGGGGAGGGCCCTCCACTTT. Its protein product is CASSFGGRALHF.

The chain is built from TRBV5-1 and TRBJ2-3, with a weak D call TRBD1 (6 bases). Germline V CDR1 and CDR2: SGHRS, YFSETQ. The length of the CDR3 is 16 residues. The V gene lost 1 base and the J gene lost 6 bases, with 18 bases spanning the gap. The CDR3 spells CASSLSLRDTRDTQYF. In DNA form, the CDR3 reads TGCGCCAGCAGCTTGTCCCTCCGGGACACACGGGATACGCAGTATTTT. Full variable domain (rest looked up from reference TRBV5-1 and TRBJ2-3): KAGVTQTPRYLIKTRGQQVTLSCSPISGHRSVSWYQQTPGQGLQFLFEYFSETQRNKGNFPGRFSGRQFSNSRSEMNVSTLELGDSALYLCASSLSLRDTRDTQYFGPGTRLTVL.

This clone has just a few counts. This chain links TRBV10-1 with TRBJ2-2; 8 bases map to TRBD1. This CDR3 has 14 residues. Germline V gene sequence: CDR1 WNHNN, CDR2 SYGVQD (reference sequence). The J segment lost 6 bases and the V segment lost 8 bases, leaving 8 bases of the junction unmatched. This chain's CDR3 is CASGPRTGPGELFF. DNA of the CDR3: TGCGCCAGCGGTCCTAGGACAGGGCCCGGGGAGCTGTTTTTT.

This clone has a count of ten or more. The CDR3 here is CASSGQGARWNEKLFF. CDR3 sequence (DNA): TGTGCCAGCAGTGGACAGGGGGCGCGTTGGAATGAAAAACTGTTTTTT. This chain connects TRBV2 to TRBJ1-4; 10 positions agree with TRBD1. V gave up 4 bases and J gave up 5 bases; unmatched junction bases: 7. This CDR3 spans 16 amino acids. Germline values: CDR1 SNHLY, CDR2 FYNNEI.

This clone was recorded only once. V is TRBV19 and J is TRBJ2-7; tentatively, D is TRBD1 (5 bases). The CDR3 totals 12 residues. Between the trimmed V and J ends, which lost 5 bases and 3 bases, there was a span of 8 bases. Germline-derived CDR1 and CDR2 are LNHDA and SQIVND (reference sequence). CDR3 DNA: TGTGCCAGTAGTTACGACAGCTACGAGCAGTACTTC. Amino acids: CASSYDSYEQYF.

The CDR3 spells CASSRDRNYGYTF. CDR3 bases: TGTGCCAGTAGTCGGGACAGGAACTATGGCTACACCTTC. The V gene is TRBV19, the J gene TRBJ1-2, with TRBD1 matching 8 bases. The CDR3 loop spans 13 amino acids. Germline CDR1 and CDR2: LNHDA and SQIVND (reference sequence). V shed 5 bases and J 2 bases; nucleotides not matched to a gene: 1. Looking up the rest from reference TRBV19 and TRBJ1-2 gives the full variable domain: DGGITQSPKYLFRKEGQNVTLSCEQNLNHDAMYWYRQDPGQGLRLIYYSQIVNDFQKGDIAEGYSVSREKKESFPLTVTSAQKNPTAFYLCASSRDRNYGYTFGSGTRLTVV.

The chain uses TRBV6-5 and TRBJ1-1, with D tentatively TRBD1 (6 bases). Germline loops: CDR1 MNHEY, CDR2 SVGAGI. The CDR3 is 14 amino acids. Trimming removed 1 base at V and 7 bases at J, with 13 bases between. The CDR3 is CASSYLGRGDEAFF. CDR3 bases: TGTGCCAGCAGTTACTTGGGCAGGGGCGATGAAGCTTTCTTT.

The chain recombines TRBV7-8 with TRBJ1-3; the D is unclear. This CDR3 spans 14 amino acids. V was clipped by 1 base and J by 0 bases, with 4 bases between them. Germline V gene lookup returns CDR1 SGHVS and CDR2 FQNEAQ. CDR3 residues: CASSLGSSGNTIYF. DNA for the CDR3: TGTGCCAGCAGCTTAGGGAGCTCTGGAAACACCATATATTTT.

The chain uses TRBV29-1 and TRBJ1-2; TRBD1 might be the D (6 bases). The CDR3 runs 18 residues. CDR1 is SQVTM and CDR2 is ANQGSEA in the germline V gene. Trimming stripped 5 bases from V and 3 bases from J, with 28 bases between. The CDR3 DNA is TGCAGCGTTTCCTCATGGGGGGGCAGGCTCGTAGGGGACTATGGCTACACCTTC. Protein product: CSVSSWGGRLVGDYGYTF.

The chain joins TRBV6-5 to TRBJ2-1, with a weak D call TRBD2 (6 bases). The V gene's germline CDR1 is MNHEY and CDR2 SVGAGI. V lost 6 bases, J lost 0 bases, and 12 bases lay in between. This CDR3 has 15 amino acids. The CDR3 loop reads CASSQTSGSYNEQFF. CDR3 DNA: TGTGCCAGCAGCCAGACTAGTGGCTCCTACAATGAGCAGTTCTTC.

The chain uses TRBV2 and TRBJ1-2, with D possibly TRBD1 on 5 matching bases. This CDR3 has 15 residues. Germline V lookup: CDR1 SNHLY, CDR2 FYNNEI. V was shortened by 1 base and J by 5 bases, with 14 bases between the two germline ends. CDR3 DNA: TGTGCCAGCAGTGAAGGGGGGGAAATGATATATGGCTACACCTTC. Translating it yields CASSEGGEMIYGYTF.

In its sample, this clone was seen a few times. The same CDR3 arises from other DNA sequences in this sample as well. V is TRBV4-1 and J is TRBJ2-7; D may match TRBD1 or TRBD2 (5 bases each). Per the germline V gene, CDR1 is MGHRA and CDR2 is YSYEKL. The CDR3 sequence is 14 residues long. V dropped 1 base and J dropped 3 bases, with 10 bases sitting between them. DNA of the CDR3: TGCGCCAGCAGCCAAGGGCCAGGGAGCTACGAGCAGTACTTC. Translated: CASSQGPGSYEQYF.

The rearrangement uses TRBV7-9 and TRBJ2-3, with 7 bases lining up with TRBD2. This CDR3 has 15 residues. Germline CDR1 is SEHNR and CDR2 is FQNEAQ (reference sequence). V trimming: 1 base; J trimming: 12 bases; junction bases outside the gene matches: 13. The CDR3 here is CASSLDLREPYNQYF. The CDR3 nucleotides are TGTGCCAGCAGCTTAGATTTGCGGGAGCCTTACAATCAGTATTTT.

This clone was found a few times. The CDR3 protein is CASSWEGASSGYTF. The CDR3 region has the DNA TGCGCCAGCAGCTGGGAGGGGGCGTCGAGTGGCTACACCTTC. The rearrangement uses TRBV5-1 and TRBJ1-2; the match to TRBD1 covers 7 bases. Germline CDR1 reads SGHRS; CDR2 reads YFSETQ. Trimming at V came to 3 bases and at J to 7 bases, leaving 9 bases not matched to a gene. The CDR3 loop spans 14 amino acids.

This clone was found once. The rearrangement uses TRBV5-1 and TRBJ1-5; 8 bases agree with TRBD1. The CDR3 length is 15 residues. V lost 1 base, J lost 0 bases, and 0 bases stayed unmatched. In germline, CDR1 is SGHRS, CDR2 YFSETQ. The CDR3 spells CASSLTGGSNQPQHF. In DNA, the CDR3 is TGCGCCAGCAGCTTGACAGGGGGTAGCAATCAGCCCCAGCATTTT.

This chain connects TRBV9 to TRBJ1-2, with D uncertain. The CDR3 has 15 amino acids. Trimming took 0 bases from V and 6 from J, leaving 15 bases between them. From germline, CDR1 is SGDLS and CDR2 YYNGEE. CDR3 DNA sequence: TGTGCCAGCAGCGTAGCTGGGATCTCTGCCCATGGCTACACCTTC. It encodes CASSVAGISAHGYTF. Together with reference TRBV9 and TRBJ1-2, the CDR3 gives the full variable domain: DSGVTQTPKHLITATGQRVTLRCSPRSGDLSVYWYQQSLDQGLQFLIQYYNGEERAKGNILERFSAQQFPDLHSELNLSSLELGDSALYFCASSVAGISAHGYTFGSGTRLTVV.

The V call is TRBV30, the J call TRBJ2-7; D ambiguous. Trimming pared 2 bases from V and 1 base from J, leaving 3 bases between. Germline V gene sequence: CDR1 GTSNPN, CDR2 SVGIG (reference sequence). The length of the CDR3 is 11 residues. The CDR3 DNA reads TGTGCCTGGAGTATATCCTACGAGCAGTACTTC. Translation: CAWSISYEQYF.

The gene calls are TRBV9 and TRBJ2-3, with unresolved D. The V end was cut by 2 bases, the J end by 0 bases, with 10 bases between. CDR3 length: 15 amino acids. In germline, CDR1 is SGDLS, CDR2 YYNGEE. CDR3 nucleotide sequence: TGTGCCAGCAGCGTTCTCGGGTTTAGCACAGATACGCAGTATTTT. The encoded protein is CASSVLGFSTDTQYF.

This CDR3 is CASSPLGPMQETQYF. The CDR3 bases are TGTGCCAGCAGCCCCCTCGGGCCAATGCAAGAGACCCAGTACTTC. V and J are TRBV7-8 and TRBJ2-5; D is ambiguous. CDR1 is SGHVS, CDR2 FQNEAQ, per germline. V was trimmed by 5 bases and J by 2 bases, leaving 15 bases between them. The CDR3 consists of 15 residues. The whole variable domain, filled in from reference TRBV7-8 and TRBJ2-5, reads GAGVSQSPRYKVAKRGQDVALRCDPISGHVSLFWYQQALGQGPEFLTYFQNEAQLDKSGLPSDRFFAERPEGSVSTLKIQRTQQEDSAVYLCASSPLGPMQETQYFGPGTRLLVL.

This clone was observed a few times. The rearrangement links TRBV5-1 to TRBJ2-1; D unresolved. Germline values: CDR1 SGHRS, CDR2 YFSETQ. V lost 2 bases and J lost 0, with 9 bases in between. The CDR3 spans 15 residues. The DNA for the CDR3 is TGCGCCAGCAGCTTTTGGGGAAGCTCCTACAATGAGCAGTTCTTC. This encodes CASSFWGSSYNEQFF.

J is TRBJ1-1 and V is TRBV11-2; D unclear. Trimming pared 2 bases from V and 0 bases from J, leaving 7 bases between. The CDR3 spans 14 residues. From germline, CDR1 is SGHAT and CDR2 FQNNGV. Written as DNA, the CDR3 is TGTGCCAGCAGCTTAATCAGGATGAACACTGAAGCTTTCTTT. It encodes CASSLIRMNTEAFF.

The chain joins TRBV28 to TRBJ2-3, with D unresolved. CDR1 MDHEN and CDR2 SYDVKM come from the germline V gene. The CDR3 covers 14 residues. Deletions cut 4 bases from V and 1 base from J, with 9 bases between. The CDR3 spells CASSSMVRTDTQYF. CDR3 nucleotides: TGTGCCAGCAGTTCGATGGTTCGCACAGATACGCAGTATTTT.

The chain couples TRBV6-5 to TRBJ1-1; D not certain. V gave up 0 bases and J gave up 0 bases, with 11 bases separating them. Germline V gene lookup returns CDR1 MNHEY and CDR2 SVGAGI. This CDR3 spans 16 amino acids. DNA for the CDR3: TGTGCCAGCAGTTACTCCGTAGACATATTGAACACTGAAGCTTTCTTT. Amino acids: CASSYSVDILNTEAFF.

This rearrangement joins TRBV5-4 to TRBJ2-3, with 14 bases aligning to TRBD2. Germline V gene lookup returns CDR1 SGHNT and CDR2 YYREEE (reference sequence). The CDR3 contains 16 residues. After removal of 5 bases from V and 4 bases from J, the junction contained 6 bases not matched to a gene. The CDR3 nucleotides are TGTGCCAGCAGTTATGGACTAGCGGGAGGAGCAGATACGCAGTATTTT. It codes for CASSYGLAGGADTQYF.